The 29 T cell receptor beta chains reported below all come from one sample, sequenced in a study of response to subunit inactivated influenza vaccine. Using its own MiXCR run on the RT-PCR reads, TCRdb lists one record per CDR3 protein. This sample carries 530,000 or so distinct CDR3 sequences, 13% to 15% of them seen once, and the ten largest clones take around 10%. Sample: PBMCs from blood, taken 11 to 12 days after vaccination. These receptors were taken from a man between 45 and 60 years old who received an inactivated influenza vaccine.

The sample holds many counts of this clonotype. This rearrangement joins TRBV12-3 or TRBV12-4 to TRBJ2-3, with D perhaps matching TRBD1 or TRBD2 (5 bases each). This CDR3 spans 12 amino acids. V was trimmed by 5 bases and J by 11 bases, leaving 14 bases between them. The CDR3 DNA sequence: TGTGCCAGCAGTAACCCCGGGACCGAGCAGTATTTT. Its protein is CASSNPGTEQYF.

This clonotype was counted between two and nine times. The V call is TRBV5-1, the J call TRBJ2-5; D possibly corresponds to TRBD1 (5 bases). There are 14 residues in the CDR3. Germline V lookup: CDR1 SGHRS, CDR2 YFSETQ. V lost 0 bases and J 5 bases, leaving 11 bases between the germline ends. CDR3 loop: CASSLGGSMETQYF. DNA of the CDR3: TGCGCCAGCAGCTTGGGGGGCTCAATGGAGACCCAGTACTTC.

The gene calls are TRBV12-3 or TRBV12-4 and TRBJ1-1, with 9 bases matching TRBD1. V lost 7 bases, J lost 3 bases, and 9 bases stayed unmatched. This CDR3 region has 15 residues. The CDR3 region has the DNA TGTGCCAGCAAAAAACAGGGGGCGCCGGACACTGAAGCTTTCTTT. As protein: CASKKQGAPDTEAFF.

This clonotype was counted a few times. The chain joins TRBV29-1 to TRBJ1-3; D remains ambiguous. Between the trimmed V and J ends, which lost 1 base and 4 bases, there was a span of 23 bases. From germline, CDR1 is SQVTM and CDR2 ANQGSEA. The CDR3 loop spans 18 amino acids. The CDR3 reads CSVEAPDYSRGGGNTIYF. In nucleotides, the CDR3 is TGCAGCGTTGAAGCCCCTGACTACTCCCGAGGAGGGGGAAACACCATATATTTT.

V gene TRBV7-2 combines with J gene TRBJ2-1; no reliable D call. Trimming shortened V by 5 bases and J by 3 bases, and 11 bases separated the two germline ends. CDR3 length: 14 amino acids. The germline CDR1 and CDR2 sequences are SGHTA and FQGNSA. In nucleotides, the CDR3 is TGTGCCAGCAGCCCCCCGGGCGTCTACAATGAGCAGTTCTTC. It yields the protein CASSPPGVYNEQFF.

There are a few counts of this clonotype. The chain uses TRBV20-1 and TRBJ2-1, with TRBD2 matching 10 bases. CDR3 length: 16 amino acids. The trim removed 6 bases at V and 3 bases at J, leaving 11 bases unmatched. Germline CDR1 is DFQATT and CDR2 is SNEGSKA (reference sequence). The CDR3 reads CSAAASSGGNYNEQFF. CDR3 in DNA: TGCAGTGCCGCGGCCTCTAGCGGGGGTAACTACAATGAGCAGTTCTTC.

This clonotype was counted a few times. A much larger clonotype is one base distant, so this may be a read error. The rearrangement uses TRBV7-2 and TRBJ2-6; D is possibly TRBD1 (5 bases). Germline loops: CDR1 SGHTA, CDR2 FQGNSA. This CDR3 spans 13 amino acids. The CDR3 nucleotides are TGTGCCAGCAGCTTAACTGGGGCCAACGTCCCGACTTTC. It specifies CASSLTGANVPTF.

CDR3 nucleotides: TGTGCCAGCAGCTTGGCCCGCTATTCCTACGAGCAGTACTTC. Translation gives CASSLARYSYEQYF. The chain employs TRBV5-5 and TRBJ2-7; D is uncertain. This CDR3 region has 14 residues. The V gene lost 0 bases and the J gene lost 1 base, with 8 bases spanning the gap. Germline V CDR1 and CDR2: SGHKS, YYEKEE (reference sequence).

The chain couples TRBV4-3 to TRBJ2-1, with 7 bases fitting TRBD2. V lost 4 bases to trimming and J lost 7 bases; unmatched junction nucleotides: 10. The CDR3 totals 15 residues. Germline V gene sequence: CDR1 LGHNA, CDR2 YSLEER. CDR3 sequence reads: CASSLGGGPNNEQFF. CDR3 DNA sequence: TGCGCCAGCAGCCTGGGGGGAGGGCCTAATAATGAGCAGTTCTTC.

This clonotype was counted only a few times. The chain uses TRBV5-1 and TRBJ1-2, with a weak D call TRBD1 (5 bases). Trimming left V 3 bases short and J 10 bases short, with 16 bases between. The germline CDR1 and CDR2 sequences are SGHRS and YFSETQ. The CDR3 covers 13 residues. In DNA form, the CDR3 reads TGCGCCAGCAGCTCTACGCCGGGACGGTACTACACCTTC. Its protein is CASSSTPGRYYTF.

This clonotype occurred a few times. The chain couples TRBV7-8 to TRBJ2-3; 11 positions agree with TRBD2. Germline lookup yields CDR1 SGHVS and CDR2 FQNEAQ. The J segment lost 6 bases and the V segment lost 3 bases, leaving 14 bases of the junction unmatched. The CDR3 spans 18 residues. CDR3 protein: CASSLTATGTSGRDTQYF. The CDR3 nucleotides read TGTGCCAGCAGCTTGACCGCCACCGGGACTAGCGGCAGGGATACGCAGTATTTT.

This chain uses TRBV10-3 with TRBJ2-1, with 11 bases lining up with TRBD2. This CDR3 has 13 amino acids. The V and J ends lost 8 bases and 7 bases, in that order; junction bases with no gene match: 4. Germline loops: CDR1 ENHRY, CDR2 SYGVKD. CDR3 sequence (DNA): TGTGCCATCCAGACTAGCGGGGAGAATGAGCAGTTCTTC. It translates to CAIQTSGENEQFF.

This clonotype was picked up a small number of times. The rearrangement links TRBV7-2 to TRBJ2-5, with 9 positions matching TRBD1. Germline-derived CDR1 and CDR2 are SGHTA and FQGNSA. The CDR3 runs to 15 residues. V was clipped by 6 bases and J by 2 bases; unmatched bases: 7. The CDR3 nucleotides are TGTGCCAGCAGAGCGGACAGGGGTCCTCAAGAGACCCAGTACTTC. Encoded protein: CASRADRGPQETQYF.

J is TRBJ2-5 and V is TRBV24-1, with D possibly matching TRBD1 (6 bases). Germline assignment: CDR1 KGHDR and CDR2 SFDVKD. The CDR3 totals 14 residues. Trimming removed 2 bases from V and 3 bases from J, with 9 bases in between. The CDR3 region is CATSDSWTEETQYF. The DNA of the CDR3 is TGTGCCACCAGTGATTCTTGGACAGAAGAGACCCAGTACTTC.

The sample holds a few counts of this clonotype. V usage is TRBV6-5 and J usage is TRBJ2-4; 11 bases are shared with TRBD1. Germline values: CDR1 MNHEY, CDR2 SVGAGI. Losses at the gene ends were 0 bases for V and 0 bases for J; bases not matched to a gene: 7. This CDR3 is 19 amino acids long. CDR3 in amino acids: CASSYSGPGQGAAKNIQYF. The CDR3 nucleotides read TGTGCCAGCAGTTACTCAGGACCTGGACAGGGGGCAGCCAAAAACATTCAGTACTTC.

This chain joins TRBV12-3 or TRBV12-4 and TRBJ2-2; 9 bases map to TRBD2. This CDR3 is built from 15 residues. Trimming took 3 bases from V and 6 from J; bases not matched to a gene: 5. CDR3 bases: TGTGCCAGCAGTTTTGGCGGGGGGGCCGCCGGGGAGCTGTTTTTT. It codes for CASSFGGGAAGELFF.

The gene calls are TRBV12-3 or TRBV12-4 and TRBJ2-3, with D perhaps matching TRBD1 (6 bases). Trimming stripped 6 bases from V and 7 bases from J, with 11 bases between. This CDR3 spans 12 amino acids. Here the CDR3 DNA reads TGTGCCAGCAGCCCGACAGGCTATACGCAGTATTTT. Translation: CASSPTGYTQYF.

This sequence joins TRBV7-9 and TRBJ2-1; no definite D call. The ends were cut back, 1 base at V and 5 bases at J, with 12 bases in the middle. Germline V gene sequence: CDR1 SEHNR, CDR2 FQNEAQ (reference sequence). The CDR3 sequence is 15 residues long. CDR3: CASSLVGTYDNEQFF. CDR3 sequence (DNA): TGTGCCAGCAGCTTAGTAGGCACTTACGACAATGAGCAGTTCTTC.

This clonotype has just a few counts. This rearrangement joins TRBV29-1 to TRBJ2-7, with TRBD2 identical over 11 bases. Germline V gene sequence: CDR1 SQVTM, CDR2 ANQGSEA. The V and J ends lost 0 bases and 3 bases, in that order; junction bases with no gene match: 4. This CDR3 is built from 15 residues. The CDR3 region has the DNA TGCAGCGTTGAAGATCTAGCGGGAGGACTCTACGAGCAGTACTTC. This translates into CSVEDLAGGLYEQYF.

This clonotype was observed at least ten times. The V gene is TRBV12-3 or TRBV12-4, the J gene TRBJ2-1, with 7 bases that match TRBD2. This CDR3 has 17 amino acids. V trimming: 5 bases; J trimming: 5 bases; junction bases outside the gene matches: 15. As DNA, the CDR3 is TGTGCCAGCAGTGAATCCGGGACGGGGGGTACCCACAATGAGCAGTTCTTC. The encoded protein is CASSESGTGGTHNEQFF.

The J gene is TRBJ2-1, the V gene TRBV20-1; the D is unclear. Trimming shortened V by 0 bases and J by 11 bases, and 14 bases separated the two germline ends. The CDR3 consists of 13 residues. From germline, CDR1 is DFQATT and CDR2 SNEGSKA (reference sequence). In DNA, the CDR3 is TGCAGTGCTAGAGATTGGGCGTCGACGCAGCAGTTCTTC. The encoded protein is CSARDWASTQQFF.

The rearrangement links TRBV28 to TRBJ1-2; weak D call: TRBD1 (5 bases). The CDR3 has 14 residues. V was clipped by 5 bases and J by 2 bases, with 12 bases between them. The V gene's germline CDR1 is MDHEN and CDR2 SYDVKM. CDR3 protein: CASSEGRTNYGYTF. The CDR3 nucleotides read TGTGCCAGCAGTGAGGGACGGACCAACTATGGCTACACCTTC.

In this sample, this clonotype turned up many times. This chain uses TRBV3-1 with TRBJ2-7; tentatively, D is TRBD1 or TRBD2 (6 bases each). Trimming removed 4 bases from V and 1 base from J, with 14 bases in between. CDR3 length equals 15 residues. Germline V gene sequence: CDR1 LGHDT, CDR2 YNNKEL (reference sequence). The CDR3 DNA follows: TGTGCCAGCAGCCCCCCCGGGGGCACTTCCTACGAGCAGTACTTC. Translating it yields CASSPPGGTSYEQYF.

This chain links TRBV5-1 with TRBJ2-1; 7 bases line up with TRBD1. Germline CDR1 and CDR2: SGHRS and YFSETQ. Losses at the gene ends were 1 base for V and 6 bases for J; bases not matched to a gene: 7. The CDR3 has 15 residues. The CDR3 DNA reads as TGCGCCAGCAGCTTGCAACAGGGGCCAGGCAATGAGCAGTTCTTC. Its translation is CASSLQQGPGNEQFF.

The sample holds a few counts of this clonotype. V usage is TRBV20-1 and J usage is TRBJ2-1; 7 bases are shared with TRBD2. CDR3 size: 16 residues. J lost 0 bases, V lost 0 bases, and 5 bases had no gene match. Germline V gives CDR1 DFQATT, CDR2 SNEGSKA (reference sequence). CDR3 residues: CSARDPRGSSYNEQFF. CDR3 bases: TGCAGTGCTAGAGATCCGCGCGGGAGCTCCTACAATGAGCAGTTCTTC.

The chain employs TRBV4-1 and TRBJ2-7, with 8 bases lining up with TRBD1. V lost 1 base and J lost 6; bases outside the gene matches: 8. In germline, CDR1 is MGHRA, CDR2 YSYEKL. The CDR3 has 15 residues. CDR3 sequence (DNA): TGCGCCAGCAGCCAAGTCCAGGGGGCAGGAGGCGAGCAGTACTTC. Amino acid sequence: CASSQVQGAGGEQYF.

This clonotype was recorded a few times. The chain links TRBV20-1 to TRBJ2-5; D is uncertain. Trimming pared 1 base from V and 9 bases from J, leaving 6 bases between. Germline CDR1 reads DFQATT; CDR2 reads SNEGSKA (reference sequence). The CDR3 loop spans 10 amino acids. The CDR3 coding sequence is TGCAGTGCTAGAGCCGCTGCCCAGTACTTC. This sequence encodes CSARAAAQYF.

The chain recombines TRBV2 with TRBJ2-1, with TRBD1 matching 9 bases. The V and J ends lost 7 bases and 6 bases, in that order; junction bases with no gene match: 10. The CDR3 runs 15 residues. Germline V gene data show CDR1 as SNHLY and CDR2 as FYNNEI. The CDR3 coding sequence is TGTGCCAGCACGCCCGAGACAGGGGGAGGCAATGAGCAGTTCTTC. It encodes CASTPETGGGNEQFF.

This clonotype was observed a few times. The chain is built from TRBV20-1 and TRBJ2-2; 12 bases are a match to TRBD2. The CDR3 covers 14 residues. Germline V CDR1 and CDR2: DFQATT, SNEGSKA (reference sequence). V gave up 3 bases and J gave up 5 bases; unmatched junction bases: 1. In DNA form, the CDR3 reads TGCAGTGCTAGGACTAGCGGGAGTACCGGGGAGCTGTTTTTT. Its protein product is CSARTSGSTGELFF.